Presented here are 5 T cell receptor beta chains from one specimen sequenced in a study of OX40 agonist ivuxolimab in advanced cancers. This table comes from immunoSEQ multiplex PCR, and its TCRdb copy is limited to in-frame clones, with some not included. Of about 18,000 clones in the sample, approximately 83% were seen once. This specimen consisted of CD4+ or CD8+ T cells sorted from blood, obtained in a trial of the OX40 agonist ivuxolimab. The source is an adult with an advanced solid tumor such as melanoma, head and neck, liver or kidney cancer.

The CDR3 region is CASSQAHRTYEQYF. DNA of the CDR3: TGTGCCAGCAGCCAAGCCCACAGAACCTACGAGCAGTACTTC. This sequence joins TRBV7-2 and TRBJ2-7; no clear D gene. Germline V gives CDR1 SGHTA, CDR2 FQGNSA. Trimming took 5 bases from V and 2 from J, leaving 13 bases between them. The CDR3 runs to 14 residues. The entire variable domain, with the rest obtained from reference TRBV7-2 and TRBJ2-7, is as follows: GAGVSQSPSNKVTEKGKDVELRCDPISGHTALYWYRQSLGQGLEFLIYFQGNSAPDKSGLPSDRFSAERTGGSVSTLTIQRTQQEDSAVYLCASSQAHRTYEQYFGPGTRLTVT.

This clone was found a few times. The chain carries TRBV5-6 and TRBJ2-2; D unresolved. CDR3 length: 12 amino acids. Between the trimmed V and J ends, which lost 7 bases and 8 bases, there was a span of 12 bases. CDR1 SGHDT and CDR2 YYEEEE come from the germline V gene. CDR3 nucleotide sequence: TGTGCCAGCGCCAATCTCGGAGGGGAGCTGTTTTTT. Protein product: CASANLGGELFF.

This chain connects TRBV6-6 to TRBJ1-1; TRBD1 matches at 7 bases. Trimming removed 2 bases from V and 3 bases from J; junction bases left unmatched: 3. CDR1 is MNHNY and CDR2 is SVGAGI in the germline V gene (reference sequence). The CDR3 has 14 residues. CDR3 sequence: CASSYPGQHTEAFF. CDR3 in DNA: TGTGCCAGCAGTTACCCGGGACAGCACACTGAAGCTTTCTTT.

The V and J genes are TRBV27 and TRBJ1-6; 8 bases are shared with TRBD1. Looked up from germline, CDR1 is MNHEY and CDR2 is SMNVEV (reference sequence). V gave up 4 bases and J gave up 9 bases; unmatched junction bases: 8. The CDR3 covers 15 residues. For the CDR3, the DNA is TGTGCCAGCAGTTCCTCCCCAGGGGGCGGTTCACCCCTCCACTTT. Translated: CASSSSPGGGSPLHF.

This clone appeared once. The V and J genes are TRBV6-5 and TRBJ1-3; D perhaps matches TRBD1 (6 bases). Trimming took 6 bases from V and 2 from J, leaving 14 bases between them. The CDR3 runs 15 residues. The germline V gene encodes CDR1 MNHEY and CDR2 SVGAGI. CDR3 sequence: CASSQIAGAGNTIYF. For the CDR3, the DNA is TGTGCCAGCAGCCAAATCGCAGGGGCTGGAAACACCATATATTTT.